This T cell receptor (beta chain) is from a study of blood T cell repertoires in COVID-19. Looking at the study overall: Acute-phase and convalescent COVID-19 samples originated in the United States, Italy and Spain. T cells, B-cell-depleted T cells, or PBMCs provided the cDNA or gDNA that served as material.

Germline trimming cut 0 bases from V and 5 bases from J; bases unmatched to any gene: 3. The CDR3 length is 15 residues. CDR1 and CDR2 (germline): MNHNS, SASEGT. In the source study's methods: The authors estimated nucleated cell counts from reference gene primer amplification. Clones were read by immunoSEQ multiplex PCR, and TCRdb kept only the in-frame ones, dropping some. V and J calls and clone size follow that table, whereas D and trimming were derived from the DNA. The table has about 200,000 clones, around nine tenths seen once. Sequencing was performed on peripheral blood. The receptor was derived from a man younger than 30 with active or convalescent COVID-19. J is TRBJ2-7 and V is TRBV6-1; 11 positions match TRBD1. The CDR3 nucleotides read TGTGCCAGCAGTGAAGCTAGGACAGGGGGCGACGAGCAGTACTTC. It encodes CASSEARTGGDEQYF.